Listed below are T cell receptor beta chains from one sample, sequenced in a study of radiation and T cells in renal cell carcinoma. Generated by immunoSEQ multiplex PCR, the TCRdb table keeps only in-frame clones and is missing some. Here the sample spans 9,400 or so clones, under 60% being singletons. The sample was tumor tissue, taken from a patient whose treatment included radiotherapy and nephrectomy. These receptors all stem from a man in his fifties or sixties with renal cell carcinoma. Each CDR3 is given with its conserved first and last residue. Each record gives: clone size, J gene, V gene, D gene, CDR3 DNA, CDR3 protein. D genes are given only for firm matches. Part of the rows lack a size; the others show once, few, many or a class for expanded clones.

few | TRBJ1-2 | TRBV5-5 | - | TGTGCCAGCAGCCCTTTCTCAGGGGCCGACTATGGCTACACCTTC | CASSPFSGADYGYTF
- | TRBJ1-1 | TRBV7-9 | TRBD1 | TGTGCCAGCAGCAGAACAGGGGGCCGGGTAGGCACTGAAGCTTTCTTT | CASSRTGGRVGTEAFF
few | TRBJ1-5 | TRBV28 | - | TGTGCCAGCAGGCTGGACCGCAATCAGCCCCAGCATTTT | CASRLDRNQPQHF
- | TRBJ1-2 | TRBV28 | - | TGTGCCAGCAGTTTAGCAGGATCCTATGGCTACACCTTC | CASSLAGSYGYTF
few | TRBJ2-7 | TRBV5-1 | TRBD2 | TGCGCCAGCAGCTTGGCCAGGGCCACTAGCGGGTTCTACGAGCAGTACTTC | CASSLARATSGFYEQYF
medium-sized | TRBJ2-7 | TRBV25-1 | - | TGTGCCAGCAGTGCCCTCGGCGAGCAGTACTTC | CASSALGEQYF
- | TRBJ2-7 | TRBV7-3 | TRBD1 | TGTGCCAGCAGCCGTTGGACAGGGGAACACGAGCAGTACTTC | CASSRWTGEHEQYF
- | TRBJ1-4 | TRBV2 | TRBD1 | TGTGCCAGCAGCCAGGACAGGGGGAGTGAAAAACTGTTTTTT | CASSQDRGSEKLFF
- | TRBJ2-7 | TRBV6-1 | - | TGTGCCAGCAAATTATCAGGGCCCGGCGAGCAGTACTTC | CASKLSGPGEQYF
- | TRBJ2-7 | TRBV29-1 | - | TGCAGCGTTGACGGGAGCGGCTACGAGCAGTACTTC | CSVDGSGYEQYF
- | TRBJ1-1 | TRBV28 | - | TGTGCCAGCAGCCTAGAGTTCACTGAAGCTTTCTTT | CASSLEFTEAFF
- | TRBJ1-4 | TRBV30 | - | TGTGCCTGGAGTATCGGTGCGGGGGGGCTAAAGGAAAAACTGTTTTTT | CAWSIGAGGLKEKLFF
- | TRBJ1-2 | TRBV6-1 | - | TGTGCCAGCAGAATGGGACCGATCTATGGCTACACCTTC | CASRMGPIYGYTF
- | TRBJ1-4 | TRBV30 | TRBD1 | TGTGCCTGGAGTGTATTAGGACAGGGGGCTGAAAAACTGTTTTTT | CAWSVLGQGAEKLFF
- | TRBJ1-3 | TRBV28 | TRBD1 | TGTGCCAGCAGGGAAGGGACAGCTTACGGAAACACCATATATTTT | CASREGTAYGNTIYF
- | TRBJ2-7 | TRBV7-6 | TRBD2 | TGTGCCAGCAGCCTCGCTACTAGCGGGAGTTCTAACGAGCAGTACTTC | CASSLATSGSSNEQYF
- | TRBJ2-3 | TRBV6-1 | TRBD1 | TGTGCCAGCAGACTTGGGACAGGGGGCGCACCGACGCAGTATTTT | CASRLGTGGAPTQYF
large | TRBJ2-7 | TRBV6-1 | - | TGTGCCAGCAGGCTAGAAGTTCCCTCAACCGAGCAGTACTTC | CASRLEVPSTEQYF
- | TRBJ1-2 | TRBV19 | - | TGTGCCAGTAGTAGAGGACAGACGGGTGGCTACACCTTC | CASSRGQTGGYTF
- | TRBJ1-2 | TRBV29-1 | - | TGCAGCGTTGAAGATCCGATGGGACACCTCTATGGCTACACCTTC | CSVEDPMGHLYGYTF
- | TRBJ2-7 | TRBV5-6 | TRBD1 | TGTGCCAGCAGCGAGCAGGGACAGGGGACTTCCTACGAGCAGTACTTC | CASSEQGQGTSYEQYF
once | TRBJ1-2 | TRBV10-3 | - | TGTGCCATCAGATCGGACAGCCCAACAGTCGGCTACACCTTC | CAIRSDSPTVGYTF
few | TRBJ2-6 | TRBV7-6 | - | TGTGCCAGCAGCCGGAACACAGTCTCTGGGGCCAACGTCCTGACTTTC | CASSRNTVSGANVLTF
few | TRBJ1-3 | TRBV19 | - | TGTGCCAGCTCGGCGGACCAAGGCTCTGGAAACACCATATATTTT | CASSADQGSGNTIYF
- | TRBJ1-5 | TRBV19 | TRBD1 | TGTGCCAGTAGAGGTCGACAGGGATATAGCAATCAGCCCCAGCATTTT | CASRGRQGYSNQPQHF
- | TRBJ1-2 | TRBV7-2 | - | TGTGCCAGCAGCTTAGAGGGGCTCTATGGCTACACCTTC | CASSLEGLYGYTF
- | TRBJ1-5 | TRBV19 | TRBD1 | TGTGCCAGTAGAACTGCGGGCGGGACAGCCAATCAGCCCCAGCATTTT | CASRTAGGTANQPQHF
- | TRBJ1-2 | TRBV28 | - | TGTGCCAGCACTTCCAGTCCCGGGGGGGACTATGGCTACACCTTC | CASTSSPGGDYGYTF
few | TRBJ1-1 | TRBV7-2 | - | TGTGCCAGCAGCTTATACAGGGACACTGAAGCTTTCTTT | CASSLYRDTEAFF
- | TRBJ1-3 | TRBV7-2 | - | TGTGCCAGCAGCTCTGGCAACACCATATATTTT | CASSSGNTIYF
- | TRBJ2-7 | TRBV7-2 | TRBD2 | TGTGCCAGCCGCCCTGGGGGGACTAGCGCAACCTACGAGCAGTACTTC | CASRPGGTSATYEQYF
few | TRBJ1-2 | TRBV6-5 | - | TGTGCCAGCAGCCCCCTAGCTAACTATGGCTACACCTTC | CASSPLANYGYTF
few | TRBJ2-1 | TRBV5-4 | - | TGTGCCAGCAGCTATAGGGCCAATGAGCAGTTCTTC | CASSYRANEQFF
- | TRBJ2-2 | TRBV6-5 | - | TGTGCCAGCAGCCCTCCTGGGGTCGGGGAGCTGTTTTTT | CASSPPGVGELFF
- | TRBJ1-1 | TRBV19 | TRBD1 | TGTGCCAGTGCCCTAGACAGGGACACTGAAGCTTTCTTT | CASALDRDTEAFF
- | TRBJ2-7 | TRBV9 | - | TGTGCCAGCAGCGTAGAAGCCCACTACGAGCAGTACTTC | CASSVEAHYEQYF
few | TRBJ2-7 | TRBV7-9 | TRBD2 | TGTGCCAGCAGCCCAACCGGGACTAGCGGGAGTGGCGAGCAGTACTTC | CASSPTGTSGSGEQYF
- | TRBJ2-7 | TRBV19 | TRBD2 | TGTGCCAGTAGTGCGAGGGCTAGCGGGAGCCCCAGCTCCTACGAGCAGTACTTC | CASSARASGSPSSYEQYF
few | TRBJ2-7 | TRBV2 | TRBD2 | TGTGCCAGCAGTCCCGGGACTAGCGGATACGAGCAGTACTTC | CASSPGTSGYEQYF
- | TRBJ1-1 | TRBV27 | - | TGTGCCAGCAGTTTAAGGGGTGGCCGGAGTGTGCAAGCTTTCTTT | CASSLRGGRSVQAFF
- | TRBJ1-5 | TRBV5-5 | - | TGTGCCAGCAGCGTTACGGGGGACCCTAGCAATCAGCCCCAGCATTTT | CASSVTGDPSNQPQHF
- | TRBJ2-1 | TRBV19 | - | TGTGCCAGTAGTATGTCCGCAAACGCCTACAATGAGCAGTTCTTC | CASSMSANAYNEQFF
- | TRBJ2-7 | TRBV18 | - | TGTGCCAGCTCACCGGGGGTCGGGTCCTACGAGCAGTACTTC | CASSPGVGSYEQYF
few | TRBJ1-5 | TRBV4-1 | TRBD1 | TGCGCCAGCAGCCCACAGGGGGCCAAAAGCAATCAGCCCCAGCATTTT | CASSPQGAKSNQPQHF
- | TRBJ2-7 | TRBV7-3 | - | TGTGCCAGCAGCCAAGATGGCGAGGAGCAGTACTTC | CASSQDGEEQYF
- | TRBJ2-1 | TRBV28 | - | TGTGCCAGCAGACGACCAGGTGTGGGGGCCGGTGAGCAGTTCTTC | CASRRPGVGAGEQFF
once | TRBJ2-2 | TRBV5-1 | - | TGCGCCAGCAGCCAATCGGGTGGCAACACCGGGGAGCTGTTTTTT | CASSQSGGNTGELFF
- | TRBJ2-7 | TRBV27 | - | TGTGCCAGCAGTCCCTCGGCGGGACCCTACGAGCAGTACTTC | CASSPSAGPYEQYF
- | TRBJ2-7 | TRBV5-1 | - | TGCGCCAGCAGCTACCGGGACTCCTCCTACGAGCAGTACTTC | CASSYRDSSYEQYF
few | TRBJ2-7 | TRBV28 | - | TGTGCCAGCAGTTTAGGTAATCGAGGCGAGCAGTACTTC | CASSLGNRGEQYF
- | TRBJ2-2 | TRBV10-3 | - | TGTGCCATCAGTGATCAGGGGAGGAAGACCGGGGAGCTGTTTTTT | CAISDQGRKTGELFF
- | TRBJ2-5 | TRBV10-1 | TRBD1 | TGCGCCAGCAGTGTCGACAGGGGTTCGGAGACCCAGTACTTC | CASSVDRGSETQYF
- | TRBJ2-7 | TRBV5-2 | - | TGCGCCAGCAGCCAAGTCGGCTCCTACGAGCAGTACTTC | CASSQVGSYEQYF
medium-sized | TRBJ2-7 | TRBV4-1 | - | TGCGCCAGCAGCCAAGAAAGTGGAGGATATCTCTACGAGCAGTACTTC | CASSQESGGYLYEQYF
- | TRBJ2-1 | TRBV5-4 | - | TGTGCCAGCAGCTTGGCCATAAGAAATGAGCAGTTCTTC | CASSLAIRNEQFF
once | TRBJ2-7 | TRBV13 | - | TGTGCCAGCAGCTTCGACTCCTATGGACAGAGCTACGAGCAGTACTTC | CASSFDSYGQSYEQYF
- | TRBJ1-1 | TRBV29-1 | TRBD1 | TGCAGCGTTACCGGTGGACAGGCGGTCACTGAAGCTTTCTTT | CSVTGGQAVTEAFF